In this sample, the clone carrying this TCR beta chain turned up a few times. Its antigen is not known. This CDR3 is 17 amino acids long. The junction had 8 bases not matched to a gene; V was cut back by 4 bases and J by 1 base. CDR1 SGHNT and CDR2 YYREEE come from the germline V gene (reference sequence). The entry originates in a study of beta chain features in type 1 diabetes. Study-level points and caveats: Patients and controls would share equally any PCR tilt toward shorter templates. Type 1 diabetes patients had TCRB CDR3s that were shorter (moderately but significantly so) in all four CD4+ subsets. The naive, central memory and Treg TCRB repertoires showed an apparent similarity that was greater among patients than among healthy donors.

Sequencing targeted expressed TCRB transcripts, as all isolated RNA had been reverse transcribed. Libraries were prepared by immunoSEQ multiplex PCR; TCRdb keeps only in-frame clonotypes and omits some of them. The profile shows 150,000 to 190,000 clones, around 10% of them singletons. Staining for CD45RO/CCR7/CD25/CD127/CD95/CD27 allowed sorting of CD4+ naive, central memory, regulatory and stem cell-like memory cells. This chain uses TRBV5-4 with TRBJ1-3; 10 nucleotides agree with TRBD1. What was sequenced was central memory CD4+ T cells from blood. The TCR was taken from a man younger than 35 in good health. CDR3 residues: CASSVRDRGRSGNTIYF. CDR3 coding DNA: TGTGCCAGCAGCGTCCGTGACAGGGGGCGATCTGGAAACACCATATATTTT.